This record concerns one T cell receptor (beta chain) sequence. This record comes from a study of human T cells and chemical hapten exposure. Study-wide background: Alopecia areata, totalis or universalis affected patients who were mostly female.

CDR1 and CDR2 from the germline V gene are SGHRS and YFSETQ. V trimming: 4 bases; J trimming: 5 bases; junction bases outside the gene matches: 8. There are 14 residues in the CDR3. Time point given: patch test 3, about 24 weeks after DPC sensitization. The treatment here: therapeutic diphenylcyclopropenone sensitization with weekly scalp DPC. TCRdb passed the RACE reads through MiXCR, listing each CDR3 protein once. The sample records about 89,000 distinct CDR3 sequences, roughly 13% being singletons. The chain couples TRBV5-1 to TRBJ2-5; 7 bases agree with TRBD2. This receptor was obtained from a woman in her forties or fifties with alopecia areata. Some clones in this sample may be carry-over from other donors' samples. The sequencing used whole blood, collected in connection with sensitization to the hapten diphenylcyclopropenone (DPC). The CDR3 here is CASSPRTSKETQYF. The CDR3 DNA is TGCGCCAGCAGCCCCCGGACTAGTAAGGAGACCCAGTACTTC.